This TCR beta chain was observed in a study of human T cells and chemical hapten exposure. Study-wide background: Enrolled patients were predominantly female and had alopecia areata, totalis or universalis. There were per-sample TCR yield variations, arising mainly from small pooled library volume differences.

Stated time point: patch test 2, 6 weeks after DPC sensitization. The treatment denotes: therapeutic diphenylcyclopropenone sensitization with weekly scalp DPC. The total RNA was obtained from whole blood that was not fractionated. The library labeled individual cDNA molecules by adding unique molecular identifiers to them. TCRdb reprocessed the RACE reads with MiXCR, giving one entry per CDR3 protein. Found here are some 350,000 distinct CDR3 sequences, about 6% of them singletons; the top ten hold around 6%. This clonotype came up once. CDR3 length: 16 residues. Trimming cost V 6 bases and J 6 bases, with 21 bases left between them. In germline, CDR1 is SGHTA, CDR2 FQGNSA.

The TCR comes from a woman aged 18-35 years with alopecia areata. Some clones in this sample may be carry-over from other donors' samples. This specimen was whole blood, taken in connection with sensitization to the hapten diphenylcyclopropenone (DPC). V and J are TRBV7-2 and TRBJ2-1; D may be TRBD2 (5 bases). The CDR3 region has the DNA TGTGCCAGCAGGTCCCCGGACTCCCAAGCCTGCAATGAGCAGTTCTTC. This codes for CASRSPDSQACNEQFF.